The T cell receptor (beta chain) under discussion was sequenced for a study of PD-L1 blockade in urothelial cancer. Study overall: Dosed intravenously at 1,200 mg every 3 weeks, atezolizumab was initiated by patients around 2014. Blood was subjected to analysis at 3 weeks (second dose) and 6 weeks following treatment start.

For this clone: Its antigen is unidentified.

Germline V CDR1 and CDR2: MNHEY, SVGAGI. The CDR3 covers 14 residues. The junction had 7 bases not matched to a gene; V was cut back by 6 bases and J by 3 bases. Study results and caveats: Better survival was predicted when blood TCR clonality before treatment fell below the median.

In each PCR, synthetic TCR analog templates were spiked in. The method was immunoSEQ multiplex PCR; TCRdb's version includes in-frame clones alone and lacks a portion of them. Here the sample spans about 26,000 clones, less than 90% being singletons. This material consisted of PBMCs, taken around atezolizumab (anti-PD-L1) treatment. The clonotype was recovered from a man between 60 and 75 years old with urothelial cancer. The J gene is TRBJ2-7, the V gene TRBV6-5; 8 bases are a match to TRBD1. The CDR3 protein is CASSLNRGFYEQYF. The CDR3, as DNA: TGTGCCAGCAGCCTGAACAGGGGGTTCTACGAGCAGTACTTC.